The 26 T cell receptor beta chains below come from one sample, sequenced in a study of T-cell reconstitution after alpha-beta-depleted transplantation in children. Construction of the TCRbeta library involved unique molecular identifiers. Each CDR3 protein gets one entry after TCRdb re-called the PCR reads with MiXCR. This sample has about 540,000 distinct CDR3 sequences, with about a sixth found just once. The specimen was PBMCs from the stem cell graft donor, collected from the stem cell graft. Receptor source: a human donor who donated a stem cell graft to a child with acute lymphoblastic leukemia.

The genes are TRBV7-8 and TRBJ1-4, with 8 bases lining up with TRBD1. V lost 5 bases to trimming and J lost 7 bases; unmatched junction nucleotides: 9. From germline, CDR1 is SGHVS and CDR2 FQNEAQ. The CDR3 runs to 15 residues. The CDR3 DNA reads TGTGCCAGCAGCGTTGGACAGGGACTAGGTGAAAAACTGTTTTTT. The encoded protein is CASSVGQGLGEKLFF.

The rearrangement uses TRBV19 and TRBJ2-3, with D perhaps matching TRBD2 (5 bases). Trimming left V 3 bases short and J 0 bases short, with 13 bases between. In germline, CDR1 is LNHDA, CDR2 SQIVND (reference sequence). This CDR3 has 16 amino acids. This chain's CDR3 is CASSIGPRTSTDTQYF. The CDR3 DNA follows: TGTGCCAGTAGTATTGGTCCGAGGACTAGCACAGATACGCAGTATTTT.

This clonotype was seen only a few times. The CDR3 bases are TGTGCCAGCAGCCAAGGGCTAGCGGGGGAAACCGGGGAGCTGTTTTTT. Translation: CASSQGLAGETGELFF. V is TRBV4-2 and J is TRBJ2-2, with TRBD2 identical over 10 bases. Germline V CDR1 and CDR2: LGHNA, YNFKEQ. V gave up 1 base and J gave up 5 bases; unmatched junction bases: 4. There are 16 residues in the CDR3.

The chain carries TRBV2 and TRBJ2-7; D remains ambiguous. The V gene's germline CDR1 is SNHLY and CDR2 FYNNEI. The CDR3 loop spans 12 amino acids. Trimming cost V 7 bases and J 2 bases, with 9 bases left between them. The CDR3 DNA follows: TGTGCCAGCACCCCGGAACCCTACGAGCAGTACTTC. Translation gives CASTPEPYEQYF. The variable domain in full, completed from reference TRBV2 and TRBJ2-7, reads EPEVTQTPSHQVTQMGQEVILRCVPISNHLYFYWYRQILGQKVEFLVSFYNNEISEKSEIFDDQFSVERPDGSNFTLKIRSTKLEDSAMYFCASTPEPYEQYFGPGTRLTVT.

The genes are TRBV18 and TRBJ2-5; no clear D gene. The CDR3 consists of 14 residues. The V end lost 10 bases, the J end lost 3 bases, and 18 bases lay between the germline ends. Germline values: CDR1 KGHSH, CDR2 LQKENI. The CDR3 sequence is CATTHTGPEETQYF. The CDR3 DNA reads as TGTGCCACGACTCACACCGGGCCCGAAGAGACCCAGTACTTC.

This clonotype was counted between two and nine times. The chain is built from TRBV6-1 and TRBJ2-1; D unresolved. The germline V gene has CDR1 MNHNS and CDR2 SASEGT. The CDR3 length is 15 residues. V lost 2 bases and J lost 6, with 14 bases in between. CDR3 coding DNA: TGTGCCAGCAGTGAATACCTTGAGACGAGCAATGAGCAGTTCTTC. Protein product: CASSEYLETSNEQFF.

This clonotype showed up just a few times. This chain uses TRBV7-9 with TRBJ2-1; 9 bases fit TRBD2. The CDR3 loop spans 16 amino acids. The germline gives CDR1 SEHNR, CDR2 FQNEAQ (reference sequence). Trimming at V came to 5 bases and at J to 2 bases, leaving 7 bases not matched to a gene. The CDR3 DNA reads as TGTGCCAGCAGCGGAGGACCTAGCGGGACCTACAATGAGCAGTTCTTC. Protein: CASSGGPSGTYNEQFF.

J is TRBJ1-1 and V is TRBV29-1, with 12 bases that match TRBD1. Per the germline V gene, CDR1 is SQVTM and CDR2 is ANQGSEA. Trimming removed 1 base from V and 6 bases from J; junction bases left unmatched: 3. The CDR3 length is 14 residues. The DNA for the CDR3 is TGCAGCGTTGAAGGGGGACAGGGGGCTGCTGAAGCTTTCTTT. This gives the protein CSVEGGQGAAEAFF.

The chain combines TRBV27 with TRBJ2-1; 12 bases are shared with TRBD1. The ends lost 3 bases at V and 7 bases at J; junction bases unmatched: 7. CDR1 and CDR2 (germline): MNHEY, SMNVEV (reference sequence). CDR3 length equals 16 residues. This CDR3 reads CASSFQGQGAQNEQFF. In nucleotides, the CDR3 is TGTGCCAGCAGTTTCCAGGGACAGGGGGCGCAAAATGAGCAGTTCTTC.

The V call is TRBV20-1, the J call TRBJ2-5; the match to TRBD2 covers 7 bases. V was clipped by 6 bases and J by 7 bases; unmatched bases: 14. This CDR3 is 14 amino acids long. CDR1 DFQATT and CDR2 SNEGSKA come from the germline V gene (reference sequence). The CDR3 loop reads CSADGTKGMGTQYF. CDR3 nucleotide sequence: TGCAGTGCCGACGGGACTAAGGGGATGGGGACCCAGTACTTC.

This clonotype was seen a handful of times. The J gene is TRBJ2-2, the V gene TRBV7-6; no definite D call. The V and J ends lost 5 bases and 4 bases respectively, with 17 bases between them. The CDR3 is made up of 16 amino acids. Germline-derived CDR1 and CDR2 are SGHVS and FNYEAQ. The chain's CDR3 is CASSPRGGGPTGELFF. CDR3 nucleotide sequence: TGTGCCAGCAGCCCAAGAGGTGGCGGACCCACCGGGGAGCTGTTTTTT.

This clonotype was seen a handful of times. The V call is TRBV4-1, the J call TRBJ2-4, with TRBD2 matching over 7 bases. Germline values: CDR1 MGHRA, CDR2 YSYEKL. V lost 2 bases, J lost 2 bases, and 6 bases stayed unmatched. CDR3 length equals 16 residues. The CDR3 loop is CASSQRAGETKNIQYF. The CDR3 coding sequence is TGCGCCAGCAGCCAAAGGGCGGGAGAGACCAAAAACATTCAGTACTTC.

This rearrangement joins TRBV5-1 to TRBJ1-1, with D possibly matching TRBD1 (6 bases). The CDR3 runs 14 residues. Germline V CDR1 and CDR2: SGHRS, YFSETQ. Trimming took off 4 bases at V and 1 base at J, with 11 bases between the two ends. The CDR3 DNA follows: TGCGCCAGCAGCCAATGGACAGCGAACACTGAAGCTTTCTTT. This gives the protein CASSQWTANTEAFF. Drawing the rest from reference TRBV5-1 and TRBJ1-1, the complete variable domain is KAGVTQTPRYLIKTRGQQVTLSCSPISGHRSVSWYQQTPGQGLQFLFEYFSETQRNKGNFPGRFSGRQFSNSRSEMNVSTLELGDSALYLCASSQWTANTEAFFGQGTRLTVV.

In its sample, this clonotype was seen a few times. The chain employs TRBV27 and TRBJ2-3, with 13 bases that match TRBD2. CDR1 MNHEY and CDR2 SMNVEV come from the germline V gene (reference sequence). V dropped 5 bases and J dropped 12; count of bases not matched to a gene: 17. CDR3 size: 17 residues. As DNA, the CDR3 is TGTGCCAGCAGTCTCCCGAGGACTAGCGGGAGTCTGTCGCGACAGTATTTT. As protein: CASSLPRTSGSLSRQYF.

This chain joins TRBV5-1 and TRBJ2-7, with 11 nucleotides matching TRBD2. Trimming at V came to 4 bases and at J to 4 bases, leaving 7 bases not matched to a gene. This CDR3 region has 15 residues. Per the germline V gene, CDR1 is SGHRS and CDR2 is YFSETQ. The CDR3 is CASSIGTSGDYEQYF. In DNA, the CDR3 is TGCGCCAGCAGCATAGGGACTAGCGGAGATTACGAGCAGTACTTC. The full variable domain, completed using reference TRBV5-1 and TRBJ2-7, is KAGVTQTPRYLIKTRGQQVTLSCSPISGHRSVSWYQQTPGQGLQFLFEYFSETQRNKGNFPGRFSGRQFSNSRSEMNVSTLELGDSALYLCASSIGTSGDYEQYFGPGTRLTVT.

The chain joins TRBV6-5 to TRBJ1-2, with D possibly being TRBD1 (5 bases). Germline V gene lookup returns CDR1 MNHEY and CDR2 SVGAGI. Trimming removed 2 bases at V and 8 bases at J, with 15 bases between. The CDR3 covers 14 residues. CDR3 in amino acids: CASSYRGSWDGYTF. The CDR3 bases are TGTGCCAGCAGTTACAGGGGAAGTTGGGACGGCTACACCTTC.

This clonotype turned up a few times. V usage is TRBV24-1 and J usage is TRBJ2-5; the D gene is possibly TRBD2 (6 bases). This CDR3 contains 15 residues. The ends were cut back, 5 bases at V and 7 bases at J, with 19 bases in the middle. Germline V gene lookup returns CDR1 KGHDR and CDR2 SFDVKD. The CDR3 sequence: CATSGSGWTSGTQYF. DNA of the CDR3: TGTGCCACCAGTGGAAGCGGGTGGACCTCGGGGACCCAGTACTTC.

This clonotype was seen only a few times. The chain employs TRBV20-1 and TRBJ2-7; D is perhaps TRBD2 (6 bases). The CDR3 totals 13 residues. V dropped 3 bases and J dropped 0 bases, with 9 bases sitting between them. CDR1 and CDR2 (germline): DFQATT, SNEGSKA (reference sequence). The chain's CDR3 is CSASGRRSYEQYF. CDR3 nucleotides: TGCAGTGCTAGCGGGAGACGCTCCTACGAGCAGTACTTC.

The CDR3: CASSPSTGVPEAFF. Here the CDR3 DNA reads TGTGCCAGCTCTCCCTCGACAGGGGTCCCTGAAGCTTTCTTT. J is TRBJ1-1 and V is TRBV27; 8 positions agree with TRBD1. Per the germline V gene, CDR1 is MNHEY and CDR2 is SMNVEV (reference sequence). The CDR3 covers 14 residues. The ends lost 8 bases at V and 6 bases at J; junction bases unmatched: 11.

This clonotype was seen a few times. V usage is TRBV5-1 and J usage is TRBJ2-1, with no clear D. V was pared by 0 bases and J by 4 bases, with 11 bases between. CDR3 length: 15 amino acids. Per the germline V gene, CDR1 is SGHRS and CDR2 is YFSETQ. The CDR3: CASSLVAARYNEQFF. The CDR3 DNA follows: TGCGCCAGCAGCTTGGTGGCGGCCCGTTACAATGAGCAGTTCTTC.

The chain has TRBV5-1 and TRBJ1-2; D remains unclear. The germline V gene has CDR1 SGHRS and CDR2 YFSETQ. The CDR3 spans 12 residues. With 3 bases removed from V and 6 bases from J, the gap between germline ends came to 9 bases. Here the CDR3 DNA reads TGCGCCAGCAGCTCTTACAAAAATGGCTACACCTTC. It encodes CASSSYKNGYTF.

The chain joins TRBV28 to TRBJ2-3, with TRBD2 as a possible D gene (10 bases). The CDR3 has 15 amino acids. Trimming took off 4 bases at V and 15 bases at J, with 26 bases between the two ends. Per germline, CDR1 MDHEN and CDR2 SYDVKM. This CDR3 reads CASSSTGTGRTSGYF. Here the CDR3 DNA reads TGTGCCAGCAGTTCGACTGGGACAGGGAGGACTAGCGGTTATTTT.

Here the CDR3 reads CASRPPGQGHGYTF. Written as DNA, the CDR3 is TGTGCCAGCAGGCCACCGGGACAGGGCCATGGCTACACCTTC. The chain links TRBV5-6 to TRBJ1-2, with TRBD1 matching 9 bases. The CDR3 loop spans 14 amino acids. From germline, CDR1 is SGHDT and CDR2 YYEEEE. Trimming at V came to 5 bases and at J to 6 bases, leaving 8 bases not matched to a gene.

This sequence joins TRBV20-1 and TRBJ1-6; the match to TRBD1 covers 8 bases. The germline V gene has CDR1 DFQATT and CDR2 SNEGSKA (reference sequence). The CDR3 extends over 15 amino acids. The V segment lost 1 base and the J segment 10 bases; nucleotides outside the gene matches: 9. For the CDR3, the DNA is TGCAGTGCTAGAGCCCCAGGGGGCGTCGGATCACCCCTCCACTTT. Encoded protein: CSARAPGGVGSPLHF.

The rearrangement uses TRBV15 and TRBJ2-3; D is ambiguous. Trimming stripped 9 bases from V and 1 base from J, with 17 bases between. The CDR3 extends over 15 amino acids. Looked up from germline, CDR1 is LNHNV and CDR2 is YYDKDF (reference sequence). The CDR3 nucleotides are TGTGCCACGCGAAGACGTCATCACCGCACAGATACGCAGTATTTT. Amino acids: CATRRRHHRTDTQYF. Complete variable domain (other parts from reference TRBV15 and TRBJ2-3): DAMVIQNPRYQVTQFGKPVTLSCSQTLNHNVMYWYQQKSSQAPKLLFHYYDKDFNNEADTPDNFQSRRPNTSFCFLDIRSPGLGDTAMYLCATRRRHHRTDTQYFGPGTRLTVL.

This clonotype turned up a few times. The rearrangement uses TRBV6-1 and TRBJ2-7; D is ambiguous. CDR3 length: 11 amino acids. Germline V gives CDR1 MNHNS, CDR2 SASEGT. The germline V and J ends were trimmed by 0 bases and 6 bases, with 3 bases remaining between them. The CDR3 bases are TGTGCCAGCAGTGAAGCGCTCGAGCAGTACTTC. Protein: CASSEALEQYF.